Below, 14 T cell receptor beta chains from the same sample are listed, as sequenced in a study of blood T cells in healthy people across ages. Through a sample-barcoded 5' primer and a J-beta primer mix, a second PCR was run for about 7 to 12 cycles. MiXCR, applied by TCRdb to the 5' RACE reads, yields one record per CDR3 protein. The sample holds over a million distinct CDR3 sequences; 42% are singletons and the top ten take 7.9%. Sequencing used blood. The source is a woman aged 18-30 years in good health.

The chain recombines TRBV12-5 with TRBJ1-3; D unresolved. The CDR3 sequence is 15 residues long. Germline CDR1 and CDR2: LGHNT and FRNRAP. V dropped 5 bases and J dropped 0 bases, with 11 bases sitting between them. CDR3 amino acids: CASGPQASSGNTIYF. CDR3 in DNA: TGTGCTAGTGGTCCCCAAGCAAGCTCTGGAAACACCATATATTTT.

About this clonotype itself: A read error may account for a junction end that differs from germline. This chain links TRBV2 with TRBJ2-3; D is undetermined. Germline lookup yields CDR1 SNHLY and CDR2 FYNNEI. The CDR3 covers 15 residues. The CDR3: CASGEARQDTDTQYF. The DNA of the CDR3 is TGTGCCAGCGGTGAAGCGCGTCAGGACACAGATACGCAGTATTTT.

V usage is TRBV28 and J usage is TRBJ1-1, with D hard to call. The CDR3 loop spans 12 amino acids. Germline V gives CDR1 MDHEN, CDR2 SYDVKM. V shed 2 bases and J shed 10 bases, with 11 bases lying between them. The CDR3 bases are TGTGCCAGCAGTTTAAGTAGTGTGGCAGCTTTCTTT. This sequence encodes CASSLSSVAAFF.

There are a few counts of this clonotype. The rearrangement joins TRBV2 to TRBJ2-3, with no clear D. The V end lost 7 bases, the J end lost 1 base, and 6 bases lay between the germline ends. The CDR3 has 12 residues. Germline CDR1 and CDR2: SNHLY and FYNNEI. The CDR3 DNA reads TGTGCCAGCAATTTAGGCACAGATACGCAGTATTTT. Translation: CASNLGTDTQYF.

CDR3 protein: CASSLAGGLANTEAFF. DNA of the CDR3: TGCGCCAGCAGCTTGGCCGGGGGGCTGGCCAACACTGAAGCTTTCTTT. The V and J genes are TRBV5-1 and TRBJ1-1; possible D gene TRBD1, 6 bases. Germline-derived CDR1 and CDR2 are SGHRS and YFSETQ. V lost 0 bases to trimming and J lost 2 bases, with 14 bases between them. The CDR3 contains 16 residues.

This clonotype was counted a few times. The genes are TRBV2 and TRBJ2-3; 8 positions agree with TRBD2. There are 15 residues in the CDR3. Losses at the gene ends were 4 bases for V and 1 base for J; bases not matched to a gene: 4. The germline V gene has CDR1 SNHLY and CDR2 FYNNEI. The CDR3: CASSVQTSGTDTQYF. CDR3 DNA sequence: TGTGCCAGCAGTGTTCAGACTAGCGGCACAGATACGCAGTATTTT.

This chain joins TRBV20-1 and TRBJ2-3, with D perhaps matching TRBD2 (7 bases). Germline CDR1 and CDR2: DFQATT and SNEGSKA (reference sequence). The length of the CDR3 is 13 residues. V lost 5 bases, J lost 0 bases, and 9 bases lay in between. CDR3 DNA sequence: TGCAGTGCTGGGGGGGGCAGCACAGATACGCAGTATTTT. Translating gives CSAGGGSTDTQYF.

The genes are TRBV19 and TRBJ2-1; 7 bases line up with TRBD1. Germline V CDR1 and CDR2: LNHDA, SQIVND (reference sequence). With 1 base clipped from V and 6 bases from J, the junction kept 3 bases outside the gene matches. CDR3 size: 14 residues. As DNA, the CDR3 is TGTGCCAGTAGTATAGGAACAGGGGCCAATGAGCAGTTCTTC. Its protein is CASSIGTGANEQFF.

J is TRBJ2-5 and V is TRBV20-1; a possible D gene is TRBD2 (6 bases). The J call is doubtful: the DNA matches TRBJ2-7 better. The germline V gene has CDR1 DFQATT and CDR2 SNEGSKA (reference sequence). There are 15 residues in the CDR3. The CDR3 spells CSASALAHTSYEQYF. As DNA, the CDR3 is TGCAGTGCTAGTGCACTAGCTCATACCTCCTACGAGCAGTACTTC.

For this clonotype: The junction does not match germline at one end; this may be a read error. The rearrangement links TRBV12-3 or TRBV12-4 to TRBJ2-3; D possibly corresponds to TRBD1 (6 bases). The CDR3 runs to 14 residues. CDR3 DNA sequence: TGTGCCAGCAGTTTTGGACAGAGTGCAGATATGCAGTATTTT. It codes for CASSFGQSADMQYF.

This sequence joins TRBV27 and TRBJ2-1; D is possibly TRBD2 (7 bases). The germline V gene has CDR1 MNHEY and CDR2 SMNVEV (reference sequence). This CDR3 is 13 amino acids long. V dropped 8 bases and J dropped 6 bases, with 14 bases sitting between them. The CDR3 coding sequence is TGTGCCAGCCTCGGGGGGCTGTCCAATGAGCAGTTCTTC. Protein sequence: CASLGGLSNEQFF.

Many counts were recorded for this clonotype. The chain combines TRBV12-3 or TRBV12-4 with TRBJ2-7; possibly TRBD1 for D (6 bases). Trimming cost V 5 bases and J 9 bases, with 11 bases left between them. The CDR3 has 11 residues. As DNA, the CDR3 is TGTGCCAGCAGTCCACAGGGACGGCAGTACTTC. Translating gives CASSPQGRQYF.

The chain links TRBV28 to TRBJ1-4; D gene ambiguous. Germline V gives CDR1 MDHEN, CDR2 SYDVKM. The CDR3 sequence is 16 residues long. V shed 4 bases and J shed 3 bases, with 15 bases lying between them. The CDR3: CASSSAGLWPNEKLFF. The CDR3 nucleotides read TGTGCCAGCAGTTCAGCGGGATTATGGCCTAATGAAAAACTGTTTTTT.

The V gene is TRBV28, the J gene TRBJ2-7; D may correspond to TRBD1 or TRBD2 (5 bases each). Trimming took 6 bases from V and 5 from J, leaving 20 bases between them. Germline CDR1 MDHEN, CDR2 SYDVKM. This CDR3 region has 15 residues. For the CDR3, the DNA is TGTGCCAGCAGGGATCCCGGGACCCCGTCTCACGAGCAGTACTTC. Protein sequence: CASRDPGTPSHEQYF. Full variable domain (rest looked up from reference TRBV28 and TRBJ2-7): DVKVTQSSRYLVKRTGEKVFLECVQDMDHENMFWYRQDPGLGLRLIYFSYDVKMKEKGDIPEGYSVSREKKERFSLILESASTNQTSMYLCASRDPGTPSHEQYFGPGTRLTVT.